What follows describes a single T cell receptor (beta chain). Germline V gives CDR1 MNHEY, CDR2 SVGAGI. The CDR3 has 15 residues. V was shortened by 0 bases and J by 3 bases, with 11 bases between the two germline ends. Assay: immunoSEQ multiplex PCR; the TCRdb copy retains only in-frame clones and omits some. The sample has a few hundred thousand clones; 87% are singletons. The participants were between about 18 and 90 years old and came from under 25 US areas. Self-reported history from a screening survey and questionnaire set each donor's cohort. Two negative PCRs, clearance, or symptom resolution were required of recovered Cohort 3 donors. The source of the sample is a study of blood T cell repertoires in COVID-19. Background on the study: COVID-19 samples, acute and convalescent, were from the United States, Italy and Spain.

The sequenced sample was PBMCs or T cells enriched from blood (not recorded which). The receptor was derived from a woman aged 30 to 39 who had recovered from COVID-19. The rearrangement joins TRBV6-5 to TRBJ1-2; D is ambiguous. This CDR3 is CASSYSRVSHYGYTF. The CDR3 DNA sequence: TGTGCCAGCAGTTACTCTCGGGTGAGCCACTATGGCTACACCTTC.